Presented here are 24 T cell receptor beta chains from one specimen sequenced in a study of OX40 agonist ivuxolimab in advanced cancers. Assay: immunoSEQ multiplex PCR; the TCRdb copy retains only in-frame clones and omits some. The repertoire holds roughly 80,000 clones, with 80% to 90% as singletons. This specimen consisted of CD4+ or CD8+ T cells sorted from blood, obtained in a trial of the OX40 agonist ivuxolimab. These receptors were taken from an adult with an advanced solid tumor such as melanoma, head and neck, liver or kidney cancer.

The V gene is TRBV28, the J gene TRBJ2-7; possible D gene TRBD1, 5 bases. CDR3 length equals 12 residues. Germline CDR1 and CDR2: MDHEN and SYDVKM. V was pared by 8 bases and J by 10 bases, with 18 bases between. As DNA, the CDR3 is TGTGCCAGCGGAACAGGAAGACGAGATCAGTACTTC. It yields the protein CASGTGRRDQYF.

This chain joins TRBV19 and TRBJ2-7; TRBD2 might be the D (6 bases). Germline CDR1 reads LNHDA; CDR2 reads SQIVND (reference sequence). The CDR3 is 14 amino acids. The V end lost 4 bases, the J end lost 4 bases, and 14 bases lay between the germline ends. This chain's CDR3 is CASSREAGRYEQYF. The CDR3 nucleotides are TGTGCCAGTAGTAGGGAGGCAGGGAGGTACGAGCAGTACTTC.

V gene TRBV6-1 combines with J gene TRBJ1-1, with D unresolved. This CDR3 region has 11 residues. Germline values: CDR1 MNHNS, CDR2 SASEGT. Trimming left V 6 bases short and J 7 bases short, with 9 bases between. This chain's CDR3 is CASRTVYEAFF. The CDR3 DNA follows: TGTGCCAGCAGGACGGTTTATGAAGCTTTCTTT.

The rearrangement links TRBV30 to TRBJ1-2; the match to TRBD1 covers 7 bases. J lost 4 bases, V lost 3 bases, and 5 bases had no gene match. The germline V gene encodes CDR1 GTSNPN and CDR2 SVGIG (reference sequence). CDR3 size: 13 residues. The DNA of the CDR3 is TGTGCCTGGAGCCGGGACAGTTCCTATGGCTACACCTTC. Its protein is CAWSRDSSYGYTF.

Here the CDR3 DNA reads TGTGCCAGCAGTGAGAGGGGGGGCTATGGCTACACCTTC. Its translation: CASSERGGYGYTF. This chain connects TRBV6-4 to TRBJ1-2, with a weak D call TRBD1 (6 bases). Germline V lookup: CDR1 MRHNA, CDR2 SNTAGT. V was pared by 3 bases and J by 4 bases, with 9 bases between. The CDR3 is made up of 13 amino acids.

This clone was detected a few times. The chain has TRBV29-1 and TRBJ2-7; D call uncertain. CDR1 is SQVTM and CDR2 is ANQGSEA in the germline V gene. V lost 4 bases and J lost 2, with 12 bases in between. This CDR3 is built from 13 residues. As DNA, the CDR3 is TGCAGCGTTGGTATCGAACCTACCTACGAGCAGTACTTC. Translated: CSVGIEPTYEQYF.

The chain uses TRBV7-7 and TRBJ2-1; 14 nucleotides agree with TRBD2. Germline trimming cut 5 bases from V and 6 bases from J; bases unmatched to any gene: 3. The V gene's germline CDR1 is SSHAT and CDR2 FNYEAQ (reference sequence). The CDR3 spans 15 residues. As DNA, the CDR3 is TGTGCCAGCAGCCGCGGGACTAGCGGGAGCAATGAGCAGTTCTTC. This sequence encodes CASSRGTSGSNEQFF.

V is TRBV7-2 and J is TRBJ1-2; D uncertain. This CDR3 is built from 13 residues. Trimming took off 0 bases at V and 8 bases at J, with 10 bases between the two ends. CDR1 SGHTA and CDR2 FQGNSA come from the germline V gene. The CDR3 bases are TGTGCCAGCAGCTTAGCGGGCTACCCAGGCTACACCTTC. Translation gives CASSLAGYPGYTF.

This clone was seen only once. V gene TRBV15 combines with J gene TRBJ2-5; 10 bases align to TRBD1. The trim removed 4 bases at V and 5 bases at J, leaving 7 bases unmatched. From germline, CDR1 is LNHNV and CDR2 YYDKDF (reference sequence). This CDR3 is built from 15 residues. The CDR3 DNA follows: TGTGCCACCAGCAACCCGACAGGGGGCCACGAGACCCAGTACTTC. Translating it yields CATSNPTGGHETQYF.

The chain combines TRBV5-4 with TRBJ2-7; 12 bases align to TRBD2. V shed 4 bases, J shed 6 bases, and the junction held 8 bases outside the gene matches. Germline V gene sequence: CDR1 SGHNT, CDR2 YYREEE (reference sequence). This CDR3 region has 15 residues. Here the CDR3 DNA reads TGTGCCAGCAGCCCGGGGACTAGCGGGTTACCCGAGCAGTACTTC. Translating it yields CASSPGTSGLPEQYF.

The chain uses TRBV5-6 and TRBJ2-1; TRBD2 might be the D (6 bases). Trimming removed 1 base from V and 2 bases from J, with 10 bases in between. CDR1 and CDR2 from the germline V gene are SGHDT and YYEEEE. The CDR3 runs to 15 residues. CDR3 region: CASSLFGLTYNEQFF. As DNA, the CDR3 is TGTGCCAGCAGCTTGTTCGGACTAACCTACAATGAGCAGTTCTTC.

The chain couples TRBV14 to TRBJ2-1, with D possibly matching TRBD2 (6 bases). The germline CDR1 and CDR2 sequences are SGHDN and FVKESK. The V end was cut by 0 bases, the J end by 10 bases, with 10 bases between. The CDR3 is 13 amino acids. CDR3 residues: CASSQDLAGEQFF. As DNA, the CDR3 is TGTGCCAGCAGCCAAGATTTGGCGGGGGAGCAGTTCTTC.

The chain has TRBV5-1 and TRBJ2-1, with 8 bases that match TRBD2. This CDR3 is 15 amino acids long. Looked up from germline, CDR1 is SGHRS and CDR2 is YFSETQ. The V segment lost 4 bases and the J segment 0 bases; nucleotides outside the gene matches: 3. DNA of the CDR3: TGCGCCAGCAGCCCCGGGGGGGGCTCCTACAATGAGCAGTTCTTC. Translation gives CASSPGGGSYNEQFF.

The chain couples TRBV2 to TRBJ1-2; unclear D gene. Germline V lookup: CDR1 SNHLY, CDR2 FYNNEI. The CDR3 extends over 13 amino acids. V shed 7 bases and J shed 1 base, with 10 bases lying between them. The CDR3 is CASNGVGNYGYTF. The CDR3 nucleotides are TGTGCCAGCAATGGAGTTGGTAACTATGGCTACACCTTC.

By its share, this clone is medium-sized. This sample includes further DNA sequences coding for the same CDR3. The V gene is TRBV7-6, the J gene TRBJ1-1; D gene ambiguous. The CDR3 loop spans 13 amino acids. Trimming pared 0 bases from V and 1 base from J, leaving 3 bases between. Germline V gene lookup returns CDR1 SGHVS and CDR2 FNYEAQ. The CDR3 bases are TGTGCCAGCAGCTTAGCAGAGAACACTGAAGCTTTCTTT. Translating gives CASSLAENTEAFF.

This clone was counted a few times. V and J are TRBV5-4 and TRBJ2-6; D assignment may be TRBD1 or TRBD2 (5 bases each). The germline V and J ends were trimmed by 4 bases and 0 bases, with 8 bases remaining between them. The V gene's germline CDR1 is SGHNT and CDR2 YYREEE (reference sequence). The CDR3 sequence is 15 residues long. This CDR3 reads CASSPGTSGANVLTF. DNA for the CDR3: TGTGCCAGCAGCCCAGGGACCTCTGGGGCCAACGTCCTGACTTTC.

The CDR3 nucleotides are TGTGCCAGCAGTTCACAGGGATTCGGCTCCTACGAGCAGTACTTC. Translated: CASSSQGFGSYEQYF. The chain links TRBV27 to TRBJ2-7, with a weak D call TRBD1 (6 bases). CDR1 MNHEY and CDR2 SMNVEV come from the germline V gene (reference sequence). The CDR3 extends over 15 amino acids. V was cut by 4 bases and J by 0 bases, with 13 bases left in between.

The rearrangement links TRBV28 to TRBJ2-1; 11 bases line up with TRBD1. The junction had 3 bases not matched to a gene; V was cut back by 5 bases and J by 6 bases. Germline CDR1 and CDR2: MDHEN and SYDVKM. The CDR3 contains 14 residues. The CDR3 spells CASSGTGGINEQFF. CDR3 DNA: TGTGCCAGCAGTGGGACAGGGGGTATCAATGAGCAGTTCTTC.

A word on this clone: In the same sample, other DNA sequences code for this CDR3. The chain couples TRBV5-1 to TRBJ2-3; D ambiguous. Germline assignment: CDR1 SGHRS and CDR2 YFSETQ. V lost 4 bases, J lost 0 bases, and 3 bases lay in between. There are 12 residues in the CDR3. CDR3 in amino acids: CASSLSTDTQYF. The CDR3 nucleotides are TGCGCCAGCAGCCTAAGCACAGATACGCAGTATTTT. The full variable domain, its missing parts supplied by reference TRBV5-1 and TRBJ2-3, is KAGVTQTPRYLIKTRGQQVTLSCSPISGHRSVSWYQQTPGQGLQFLFEYFSETQRNKGNFPGRFSGRQFSNSRSEMNVSTLELGDSALYLCASSLSTDTQYFGPGTRLTVL.

The chain carries TRBV4-2 and TRBJ2-1; D may be TRBD2 (5 bases). This CDR3 spans 13 amino acids. V was cut by 0 bases and J by 14 bases, with 14 bases left in between. Germline CDR1 is LGHNA and CDR2 is YNFKEQ. In DNA, the CDR3 is TGTGCCAGCAGCCAAGATCGGGGAAAGGAGGAGTTCTTC. Protein product: CASSQDRGKEEFF.

J is TRBJ2-5 and V is TRBV28, with D possibly being TRBD2 (6 bases). The germline V and J ends were trimmed by 6 bases and 5 bases, with 19 bases remaining between them. The germline V gene has CDR1 MDHEN and CDR2 SYDVKM. This CDR3 comprises 15 residues. The CDR3 loop is CASSPAYRGSETQYF. In DNA form, the CDR3 reads TGTGCCAGCAGCCCGGCTTATCGGGGGAGTGAGACCCAGTACTTC.

The CDR3 spells CASSLGIKKGSPLHF. As DNA, the CDR3 is TGTGCCAGCAGCCTAGGCATCAAAAAGGGTTCACCCCTCCACTTT. The chain is built from TRBV28 and TRBJ1-6; no clear D. Germline CDR1 and CDR2: MDHEN and SYDVKM. The CDR3 runs 15 residues. V was pared by 6 bases and J by 9 bases, with 18 bases between.

The V call is TRBV6-5, the J call TRBJ2-7; D unclear. The germline V and J ends were trimmed by 2 bases and 3 bases, with 8 bases remaining between them. The germline gives CDR1 MNHEY, CDR2 SVGAGI. This CDR3 is 13 amino acids long. Here the CDR3 DNA reads TGTGCCAGCAGTTACGGGCAGTTCTACGAGCAGTACTTC. This gives the protein CASSYGQFYEQYF.

CDR3: CASSLAGGRTDTQYF. The CDR3 nucleotides read TGTGCCAGCAGCTTAGCAGGGGGACGGACAGATACGCAGTATTTT. V and J are TRBV7-2 and TRBJ2-3, with a weak D call TRBD1 (6 bases). The V gene's germline CDR1 is SGHTA and CDR2 FQGNSA. This CDR3 is built from 15 residues. Trimming cost V 0 bases and J 3 bases, with 10 bases left between them.